The clone carrying this TCR beta chain appeared a few times. Its antigen is as yet unknown. Separate cDNA molecules each had unique molecular identifiers attached to them. TCRdb itself ran the 5' RACE reads through MiXCR, one entry per CDR3 protein. The data show tens of thousands of distinct CDR3 sequences, with about 8.9% seen just once and around 17% held by the top ten. This sample was included in a study of early T cells in non-severe SARS-CoV-2 infection. Study details: Unsorted whole blood bulk RNA was sequenced, with unpaired chains. Study-level results: The VDJdb matching leaned toward anti-spike CD8 responses and overlooked private and CD4 specificities.

The CDR3 sequence is 16 residues long. After removal of 1 base from V and 2 bases from J, the junction contained 4 bases not matched to a gene. Germline CDR1 and CDR2: LGHDT and YNNKEL (reference sequence). The TCR was taken from an adult who was a healthcare worker with PCR-confirmed SARS-CoV-2 infection or an uninfected control (not recorded which). The chain joins TRBV3-1 to TRBJ2-3; 9 bases fit TRBD2. The sample comprised whole blood. CDR3 residues: CASSQVGGRATDTQYF. The CDR3 coding sequence is TGTGCCAGCAGCCAAGTCGGCGGGAGGGCCACAGATACGCAGTATTTT.